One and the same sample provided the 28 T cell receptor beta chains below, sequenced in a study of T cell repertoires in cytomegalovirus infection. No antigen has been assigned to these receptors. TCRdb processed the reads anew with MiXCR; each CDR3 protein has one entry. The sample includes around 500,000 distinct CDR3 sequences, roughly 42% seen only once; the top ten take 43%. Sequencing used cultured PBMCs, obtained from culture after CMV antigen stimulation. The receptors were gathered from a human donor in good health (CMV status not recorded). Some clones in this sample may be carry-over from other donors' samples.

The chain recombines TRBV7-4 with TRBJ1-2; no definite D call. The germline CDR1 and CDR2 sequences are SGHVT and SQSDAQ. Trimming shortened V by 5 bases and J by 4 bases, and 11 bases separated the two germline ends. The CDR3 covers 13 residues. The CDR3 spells CASSLGSTYGYTF. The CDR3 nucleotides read TGTGCCAGCAGCCTCGGGTCAACCTATGGCTACACCTTC.

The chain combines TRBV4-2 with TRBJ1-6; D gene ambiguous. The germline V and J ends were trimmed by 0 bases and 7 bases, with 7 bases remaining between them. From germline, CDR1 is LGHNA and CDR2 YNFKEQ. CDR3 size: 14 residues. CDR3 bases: TGTGCCAGCAGCCAAGATCCGGGGAATTCACCCCTCCACTTT. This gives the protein CASSQDPGNSPLHF.

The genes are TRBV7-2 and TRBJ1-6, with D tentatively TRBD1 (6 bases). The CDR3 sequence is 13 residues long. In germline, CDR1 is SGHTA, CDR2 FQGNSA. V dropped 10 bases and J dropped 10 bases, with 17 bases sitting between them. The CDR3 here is CATRGGGRSPLHF. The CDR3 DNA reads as TGTGCCACCCGAGGGGGGGGCAGGTCACCCCTCCACTTT.

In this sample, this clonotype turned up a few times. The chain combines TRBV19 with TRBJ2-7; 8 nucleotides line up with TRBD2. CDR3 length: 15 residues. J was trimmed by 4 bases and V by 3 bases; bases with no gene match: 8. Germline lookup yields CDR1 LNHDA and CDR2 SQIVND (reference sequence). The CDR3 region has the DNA TGTGCCAGTAGTATTGGAGCGGGGGCCCAGTACGAGCAGTACTTC. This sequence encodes CASSIGAGAQYEQYF.

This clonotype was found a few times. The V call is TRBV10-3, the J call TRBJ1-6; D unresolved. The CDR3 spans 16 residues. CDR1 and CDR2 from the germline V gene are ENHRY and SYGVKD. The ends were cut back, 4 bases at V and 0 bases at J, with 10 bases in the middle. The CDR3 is CAISGMRSSYNSPLHF. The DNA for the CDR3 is TGTGCCATCAGTGGTATGCGGAGCTCCTATAATTCACCCCTCCACTTT.

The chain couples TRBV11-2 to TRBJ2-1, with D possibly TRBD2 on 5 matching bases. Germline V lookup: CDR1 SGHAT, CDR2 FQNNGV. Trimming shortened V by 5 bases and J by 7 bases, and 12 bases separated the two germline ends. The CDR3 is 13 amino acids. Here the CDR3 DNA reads TGTGCCAGCAGCGGATACAGAGGGAATGAGCAGTTCTTC. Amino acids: CASSGYRGNEQFF.

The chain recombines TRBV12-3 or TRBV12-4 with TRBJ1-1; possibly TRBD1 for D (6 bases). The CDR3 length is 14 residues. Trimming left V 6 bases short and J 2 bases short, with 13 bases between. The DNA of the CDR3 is TGTGCCAGCAGAATACAGGGTTCCAACACTGAAGCTTTCTTT. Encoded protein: CASRIQGSNTEAFF.

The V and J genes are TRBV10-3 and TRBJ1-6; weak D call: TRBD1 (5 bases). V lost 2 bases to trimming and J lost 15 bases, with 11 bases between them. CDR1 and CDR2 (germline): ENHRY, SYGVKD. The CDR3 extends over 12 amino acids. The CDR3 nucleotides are TGTGCCATCAGTGAGGACGGGACCGTCCTCCACTTT. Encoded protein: CAISEDGTVLHF.

The chain's CDR3 is CASSLVGSGDTQYF. DNA of the CDR3: TGTGCCAGCAGCTTAGTAGGGTCGGGAGATACGCAGTATTTT. This rearrangement joins TRBV7-2 to TRBJ2-3; no reliable D call. The CDR3 contains 14 residues. V was pared by 1 base and J by 5 bases, with 10 bases between. The V gene's germline CDR1 is SGHTA and CDR2 FQGNSA.

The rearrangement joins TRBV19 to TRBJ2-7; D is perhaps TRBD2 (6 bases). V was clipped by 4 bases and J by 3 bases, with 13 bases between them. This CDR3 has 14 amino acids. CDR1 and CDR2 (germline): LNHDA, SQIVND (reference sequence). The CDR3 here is CASSRLAAGYEQYF. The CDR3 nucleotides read TGTGCCAGTAGTAGATTAGCGGCCGGCTACGAGCAGTACTTC.

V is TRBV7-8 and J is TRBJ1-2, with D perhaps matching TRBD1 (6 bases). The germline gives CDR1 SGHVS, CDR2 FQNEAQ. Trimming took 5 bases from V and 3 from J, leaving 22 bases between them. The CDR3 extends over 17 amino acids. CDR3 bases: TGTGCCAGCAGCCCAGAGCCCAGAGACAGGAAGTACTATGGCTACACCTTC. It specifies CASSPEPRDRKYYGYTF.

CDR3: CASSLEWTGYAYEQYF. The CDR3 DNA follows: TGTGCCAGCAGCTTAGAATGGACAGGCTACGCCTACGAGCAGTACTTC. The rearrangement links TRBV7-8 to TRBJ2-7; 7 bases fit TRBD1. Germline CDR1 SGHVS, CDR2 FQNEAQ. V was pared by 1 base and J by 2 bases, with 8 bases of the junction left unmatched. The CDR3 length is 16 residues.

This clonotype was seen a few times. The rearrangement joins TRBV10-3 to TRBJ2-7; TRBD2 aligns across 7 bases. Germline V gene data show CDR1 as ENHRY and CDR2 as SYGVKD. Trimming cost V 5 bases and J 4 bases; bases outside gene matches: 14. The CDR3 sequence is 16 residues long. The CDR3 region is CAISPGRFGGRYEQYF. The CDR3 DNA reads TGTGCCATCAGTCCCGGGCGTTTCGGGGGGAGGTACGAGCAGTACTTC.

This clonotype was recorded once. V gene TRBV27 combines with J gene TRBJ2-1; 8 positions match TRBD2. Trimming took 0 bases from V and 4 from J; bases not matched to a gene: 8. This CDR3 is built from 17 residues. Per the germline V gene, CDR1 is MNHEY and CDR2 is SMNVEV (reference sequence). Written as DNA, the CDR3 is TGTGCCAGCAGTTTATCGAATCGGGGGGGCTCTTACAATGAGCAGTTCTTC. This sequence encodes CASSLSNRGGSYNEQFF.

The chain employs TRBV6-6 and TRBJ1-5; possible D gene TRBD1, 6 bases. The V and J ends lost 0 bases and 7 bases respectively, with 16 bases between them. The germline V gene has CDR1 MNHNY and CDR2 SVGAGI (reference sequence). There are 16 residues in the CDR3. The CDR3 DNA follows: TGTGCCAGCAGTTACTCGGGGGGCGTGGGTGGGCAGCCCCAGCATTTT. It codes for CASSYSGGVGGQPQHF.

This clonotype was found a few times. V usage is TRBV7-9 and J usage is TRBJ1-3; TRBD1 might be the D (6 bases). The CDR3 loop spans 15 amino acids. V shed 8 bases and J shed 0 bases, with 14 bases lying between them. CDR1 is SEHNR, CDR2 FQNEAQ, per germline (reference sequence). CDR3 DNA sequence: TGTGCCAGCGGAGACAGGTCGCCCTCTGGAAACACCATATATTTT. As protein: CASGDRSPSGNTIYF.

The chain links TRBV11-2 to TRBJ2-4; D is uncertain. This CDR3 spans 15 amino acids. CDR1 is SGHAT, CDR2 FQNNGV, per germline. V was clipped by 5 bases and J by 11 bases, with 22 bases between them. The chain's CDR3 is CASSPPPSRVVLQYF. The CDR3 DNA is TGTGCCAGCAGCCCCCCCCCCTCGCGAGTTGTTCTTCAGTACTTC.

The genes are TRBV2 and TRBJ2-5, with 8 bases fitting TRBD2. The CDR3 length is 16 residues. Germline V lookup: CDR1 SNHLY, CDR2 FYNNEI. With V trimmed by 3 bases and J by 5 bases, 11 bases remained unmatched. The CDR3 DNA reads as TGTGCCAGCAGTGATTTGCGACGGGGGGGCCGGGAGACCCAGTACTTC. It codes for CASSDLRRGGRETQYF. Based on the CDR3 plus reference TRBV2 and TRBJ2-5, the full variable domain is EPEVTQTPSHQVTQMGQEVILRCVPISNHLYFYWYRQILGQKVEFLVSFYNNEISEKSEIFDDQFSVERPDGSNFTLKIRSTKLEDSAMYFCASSDLRRGGRETQYFGPGTRLLVL.

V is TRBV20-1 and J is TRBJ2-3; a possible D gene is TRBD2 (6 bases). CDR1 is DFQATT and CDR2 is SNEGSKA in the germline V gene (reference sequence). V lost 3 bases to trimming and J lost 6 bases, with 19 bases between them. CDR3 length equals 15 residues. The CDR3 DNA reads TGCAGTGCTAGGGACGTGGGAGGAGGGTTGGATACGCAGTATTTT. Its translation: CSARDVGGGLDTQYF.

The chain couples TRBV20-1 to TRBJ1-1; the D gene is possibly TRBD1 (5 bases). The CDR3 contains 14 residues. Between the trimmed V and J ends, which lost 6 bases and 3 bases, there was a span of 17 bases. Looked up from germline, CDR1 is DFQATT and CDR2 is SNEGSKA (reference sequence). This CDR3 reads CSADRWGFDTEAFF. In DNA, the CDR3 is TGCAGTGCCGACAGATGGGGTTTCGACACTGAAGCTTTCTTT.

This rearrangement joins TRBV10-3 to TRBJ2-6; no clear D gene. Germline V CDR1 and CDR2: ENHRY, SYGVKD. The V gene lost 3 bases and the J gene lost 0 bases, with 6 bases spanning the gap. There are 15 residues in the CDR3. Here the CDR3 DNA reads TGTGCCATCAGTGACAGGAACTCTGGGGCCAACGTCCTGACTTTC. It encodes CAISDRNSGANVLTF.

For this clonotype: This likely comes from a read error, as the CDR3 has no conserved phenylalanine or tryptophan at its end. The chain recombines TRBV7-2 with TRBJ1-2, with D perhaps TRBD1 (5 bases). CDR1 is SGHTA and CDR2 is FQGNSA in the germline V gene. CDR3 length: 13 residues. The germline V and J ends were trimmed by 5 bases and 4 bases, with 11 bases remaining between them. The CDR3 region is CASSPGVRYGYTS. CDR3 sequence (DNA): TGTGCCAGCAGCCCGGGGGTTCGCTATGGCTACACCTCC.

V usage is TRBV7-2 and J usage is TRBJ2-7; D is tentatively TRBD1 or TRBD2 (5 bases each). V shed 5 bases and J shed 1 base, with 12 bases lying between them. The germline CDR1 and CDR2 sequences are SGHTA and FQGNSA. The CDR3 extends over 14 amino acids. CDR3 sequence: CASSHRDGSYEQYF. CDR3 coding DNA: TGTGCCAGCAGCCACCGGGACGGGTCCTACGAGCAGTACTTC.

This chain's CDR3 is CASSLVVTGRYNEQFF. CDR3 in DNA: TGTGCCAGCAGCTTAGTAGTGACAGGGCGATACAATGAGCAGTTCTTC. V is TRBV7-8 and J is TRBJ2-1; 7 bases agree with TRBD1. J was trimmed by 4 bases and V by 1 base; bases with no gene match: 7. CDR1 and CDR2 (germline): SGHVS, FQNEAQ. The CDR3 sequence is 16 residues long.

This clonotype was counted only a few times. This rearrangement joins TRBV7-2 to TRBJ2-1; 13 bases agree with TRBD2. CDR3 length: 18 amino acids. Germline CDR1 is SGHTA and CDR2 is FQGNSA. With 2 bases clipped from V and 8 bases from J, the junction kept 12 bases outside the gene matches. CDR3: CASSLPELAGGPLDEQFF. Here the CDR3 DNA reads TGTGCCAGCAGCTTACCTGAACTAGCGGGGGGGCCTTTAGATGAGCAGTTCTTC.

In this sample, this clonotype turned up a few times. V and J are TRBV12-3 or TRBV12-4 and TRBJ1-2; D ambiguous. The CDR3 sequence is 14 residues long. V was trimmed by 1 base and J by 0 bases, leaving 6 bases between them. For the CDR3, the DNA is TGTGCCAGCAGTTTAGGTACACCTAACTATGGCTACACCTTC. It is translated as CASSLGTPNYGYTF.

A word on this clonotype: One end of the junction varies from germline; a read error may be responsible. CDR3 DNA sequence: TGTGCCAGCAGTTCACAGGGGAACGGGGCCAACGTCCAGACTTTC. It yields the protein CASSSQGNGANVQTF. The chain uses TRBV12-3 or TRBV12-4 and TRBJ2-6; TRBD1 matches 7 bases. The CDR3 has 15 residues.

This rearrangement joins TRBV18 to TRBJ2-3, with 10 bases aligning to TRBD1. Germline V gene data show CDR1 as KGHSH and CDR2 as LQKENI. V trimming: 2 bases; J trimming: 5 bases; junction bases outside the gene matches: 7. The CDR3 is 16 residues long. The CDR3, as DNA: TGTGCCAGCTCACCAGGAGACAGGGGGCTCGAAGATACGCAGTATTTT. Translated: CASSPGDRGLEDTQYF.